The 2 T cell receptor beta chains below were found in one sample sequenced in a study of blood T cells in healthy people across ages. Sample-barcoded 5' priming and a J-beta primer mix drove a second PCR of about 6 to 12 cycles. One entry per CDR3 protein, called by TCRdb with MiXCR from the 5' RACE reads. The sample includes 1.8 million or so distinct CDR3 sequences, 30% to 40% of them seen just once. Material for sequencing was blood. The origin of the receptors is a human donor in good health.

This clonotype was seen a few times. The rearrangement links TRBV6-6 to TRBJ1-1; D unclear. Germline V CDR1 and CDR2: MNHNY, SVGAGI (reference sequence). The CDR3 runs 13 residues. V lost 0 bases and J lost 4, with 6 bases in between. CDR3 sequence reads: CASSYSILTEAFF. CDR3 nucleotides: TGTGCCAGCAGTTACTCGATACTCACTGAAGCTTTCTTT.

There are many counts of this clonotype. This chain uses TRBV7-2 with TRBJ2-7, with D possibly TRBD1 on 5 matching bases. V was pared by 1 base and J by 2 bases, with 15 bases between. The CDR3 consists of 16 residues. Germline V gene sequence: CDR1 SGHTA, CDR2 FQGNSA. CDR3 sequence (DNA): TGTGCCAGCAGCTTAGTGTTAGTTCAGGGTGCCTACGAGCAGTACTTC. It encodes CASSLVLVQGAYEQYF.